Shown below are 18 T cell receptor beta chains from a single sample sequenced in a study of blood T cells in healthy people across ages. The authors ran a second PCR of 7 to 11 cycles using a sample-barcoded 5' primer and a J-beta primer mix. TCRdb recomputed calls from the 5' RACE reads with MiXCR, one row per CDR3 protein. In the table there are fewer than 950,000 distinct CDR3 sequences, about 55% of which are singletons. Sequencing used blood. The receptors were sampled from a man older than 75 in good health.

The chain uses TRBV20-1 and TRBJ2-1, with D possibly TRBD2 on 7 matching bases. Germline CDR1 reads DFQATT; CDR2 reads SNEGSKA (reference sequence). Trimming cost V 6 bases and J 8 bases, with 14 bases left between them. The CDR3 consists of 12 residues. CDR3 protein: CSAAWGGHEQFF. The CDR3 bases are TGCAGTGCGGCGTGGGGGGGCCATGAGCAGTTCTTC.

This clonotype came up once. This chain joins TRBV12-3 or TRBV12-4 and TRBJ2-3; 9 nucleotides align to TRBD1. The CDR3 contains 15 residues. Trimming at V came to 6 bases and at J to 14 bases, leaving 18 bases not matched to a gene. Here the CDR3 reads CASRPQGQGRRDAYF. CDR3 nucleotides: TGTGCCAGCAGACCTCAGGGACAGGGACGCAGAGACGCGTATTTT.

A single count supports this clonotype. The chain has TRBV12-3 or TRBV12-4 and TRBJ2-1; 8 bases are a match to TRBD2. This CDR3 has 12 amino acids. V was pared by 3 bases and J by 15 bases, with 7 bases of the junction left unmatched. The CDR3 protein is CASSFSAGVPFF. The CDR3 DNA reads TGTGCCAGCAGTTTTTCAGCGGGAGTCCCGTTCTTC.

This clonotype came up a few times. V and J are TRBV27 and TRBJ2-7; D gene ambiguous. The ends were cut back, 6 bases at V and 3 bases at J, with 15 bases in the middle. Germline V gene sequence: CDR1 MNHEY, CDR2 SMNVEV (reference sequence). CDR3 size: 14 residues. This CDR3 is CASRMWQASYEQYF. The CDR3, as DNA: TGTGCCAGCAGAATGTGGCAGGCGAGCTACGAGCAGTACTTC.

The gene calls are TRBV7-9 and TRBJ2-3, with 11 bases fitting TRBD2. V trimming: 8 bases; J trimming: 3 bases; junction bases outside the gene matches: 7. Germline values: CDR1 SEHNR, CDR2 FQNEAQ (reference sequence). There are 15 residues in the CDR3. CDR3 region: CASGQTSGSTDTQYF. CDR3 nucleotides: TGTGCCAGCGGCCAAACTAGCGGGAGTACAGATACGCAGTATTTT.

The chain couples TRBV9 to TRBJ2-7; the D gene is possibly TRBD2 (5 bases). There are 16 residues in the CDR3. The V end lost 3 bases, the J end lost 9 bases, and 25 bases lay between the germline ends. Germline CDR1 and CDR2: SGDLS and YYNGEE. The chain's CDR3 is CASSAGLGSSYEWQYF. The CDR3 DNA sequence: TGTGCCAGCAGCGCTGGACTGGGTAGTTCCTACGAGTGGCAGTACTTC. Full variable domain (rest looked up from reference TRBV9 and TRBJ2-7): DSGVTQTPKHLITATGQRVTLRCSPRSGDLSVYWYQQSLDQGLQFLIQYYNGEERAKGNILERFSAQQFPDLHSELNLSSLELGDSALYFCASSAGLGSSYEWQYFGPGTRLTVT.

This chain connects TRBV20-1 to TRBJ2-5, with D perhaps matching TRBD2 (7 bases). The last part of the DNA fits TRBJ2-7 better; the J call may be wrong. This CDR3 is 15 amino acids long. Looked up from germline, CDR1 is DFQATT and CDR2 is SNEGSKA (reference sequence). Here the CDR3 reads CSAGGGASFSYEQYF. The CDR3 nucleotides are TGCAGTGCTGGGGGGGGGGCGAGTTTCTCCTACGAGCAGTACTTC.

V is TRBV5-1 and J is TRBJ2-1, with 12 bases fitting TRBD2. Near its end, the DNA agrees better with TRBJ2-7, so the J call may be wrong. CDR1 is SGHRS and CDR2 is YFSETQ in the germline V gene. This CDR3 region has 19 residues. Here the CDR3 reads CASSLVGPTSGSSYNEQYF. In nucleotides, the CDR3 is TGCGCCAGCAGCTTGGTGGGACCGACTAGCGGGAGCTCCTACAATGAGCAGTACTTC.

This rearrangement joins TRBV9 to TRBJ2-1; either TRBD1 or TRBD2 may fit D (5 bases each). Germline V gives CDR1 SGDLS, CDR2 YYNGEE. Trimming removed 1 base from V and 7 bases from J, with 15 bases in between. This CDR3 region has 15 residues. CDR3 bases: TGTGCCAGCAGCGTAAACCGGGACGTCAATAATGAGCAGTTCTTC. Translating gives CASSVNRDVNNEQFF.

The rearrangement joins TRBV6-1 to TRBJ1-5; the D gene is possibly TRBD1 (5 bases). There are 14 residues in the CDR3. Germline-derived CDR1 and CDR2 are MNHNS and SASEGT. The V gene lost 7 bases and the J gene lost 4 bases, with 14 bases spanning the gap. Written as DNA, the CDR3 is TGTGCCAGCACGGGACCTCCTGGAAATCAGCCCCAGCATTTT. The encoded protein is CASTGPPGNQPQHF.

The chain recombines TRBV12-3 or TRBV12-4 with TRBJ2-1; weak D call: TRBD2 (7 bases). The CDR3 loop spans 15 amino acids. Trimming removed 3 bases at V and 10 bases at J, with 19 bases between. The CDR3 DNA is TGTGCCAGCAGTTTCCTTGTGGGGGCGGGAGACGAGCAGTTCTTC. Protein product: CASSFLVGAGDEQFF.

This clonotype was counted a single time. This chain links TRBV5-1 with TRBJ2-5, with D maybe TRBD1 (5 bases). CDR1 and CDR2 (germline): SGHRS, YFSETQ. The CDR3 totals 15 residues. The V gene lost 0 bases and the J gene lost 5 bases, with 14 bases spanning the gap. CDR3 loop: CASSLGGSSSETQYF. CDR3 sequence (DNA): TGCGCCAGCAGCTTGGGGGGCAGCTCATCGGAGACCCAGTACTTC.

This clonotype was observed a few times. This chain connects TRBV25-1 to TRBJ2-1; the match to TRBD2 covers 7 bases. Trimming removed 3 bases from V and 8 bases from J; junction bases left unmatched: 10. Per the germline V gene, CDR1 is MGHDK and CDR2 is SYGVNS. This CDR3 has 15 amino acids. As DNA, the CDR3 is TGTGCCAGCAGTGACCCGACTAGCAGGCGTGATGAGCAGTTCTTC. It codes for CASSDPTSRRDEQFF.

This clonotype was counted a single time. The CDR3 region has the DNA TGCGCCAGCAGCTTGGAAACTGGGTGCGCGCAGTACTTC. Translating it yields CASSLETGCAQYF. This chain joins TRBV5-1 and TRBJ2-5; D call uncertain. With 0 bases removed from V and 11 bases from J, the gap between germline ends came to 14 bases. The CDR3 is 13 amino acids. Germline CDR1 and CDR2: SGHRS and YFSETQ.

This sequence joins TRBV29-1 and TRBJ2-5, with TRBD1 matching over 7 bases. The CDR3 runs 13 residues. V lost 4 bases to trimming and J lost 7 bases; unmatched junction nucleotides: 9. Germline V gene lookup returns CDR1 SQVTM and CDR2 ANQGSEA. The CDR3 region is CSVVSGGGGTQYF. The CDR3 DNA reads as TGCAGCGTTGTGTCAGGGGGTGGAGGGACCCAGTACTTC.

This clonotype was picked up a small number of times. The chain recombines TRBV9 with TRBJ2-1, with 12 bases that match TRBD2. This CDR3 contains 15 residues. V was pared by 0 bases and J by 6 bases, with 1 base of the junction left unmatched. From germline, CDR1 is SGDLS and CDR2 YYNGEE. CDR3 in DNA: TGTGCCAGCAGCGTAGCTAGCGGGAGGGCCAATGAGCAGTTCTTC. Translation gives CASSVASGRANEQFF.

Points on this clonotype: A junction boundary mismatches the germline segment, possibly from a read error. The chain carries TRBV7-7 and TRBJ2-2; the D is unclear. Germline loops: CDR1 SSHAT, CDR2 FNYEAQ (reference sequence). The CDR3 consists of 14 residues. In nucleotides, the CDR3 is TGTGCTAGCAGCTTAGGTCTCGGGACCGGGGAGCTGTTTTTT. Residues: CASSLGLGTGELFF.

The chain employs TRBV7-2 and TRBJ2-6; 8 bases line up with TRBD2. Germline lookup yields CDR1 SGHTA and CDR2 FQGNSA. This CDR3 has 17 residues. With V trimmed by 2 bases and J by 2 bases, 5 bases remained unmatched. CDR3 sequence reads: CASSLKAGGAGANVLTF. CDR3 bases: TGTGCCAGCAGCTTAAAGGCGGGAGGAGCTGGGGCCAACGTCCTGACTTTC.